What follows are 18 T cell receptor beta chains derived from one specimen sequenced in a study of a mutant IDH1 vaccine in newly diagnosed glioma (dated by TCRdb to the early 2020s). The protocol used for the library was the immunoSEQ multiplex PCR assay. TCRdb mirrors the immuneACCESS table, restricted to in-frame sequences. Some clones are absent from its copies; in checked studies, under half trace to an unresolved V gene, and the reason for the others is unknown. Across this sample there are about 66,000 clones, with approximately 86% seen only once. The ten most abundant clones make up around 3% of the sample. This specimen's time point label, interpreted: baseline, week 1 (first vaccination visit). The treatment or condition tag for this specimen amounts to: pre-vaccination baseline after standard-of-care therapy. The specimen was PBMCs, collected from a glioma patient treated with radiotherapy, temozolomide or both. The origin of the receptors is a man aged 25 to 40 with glioma.

The V and J genes are TRBV11-2 and TRBJ2-3, with D possibly TRBD1 on 6 matching bases. V was shortened by 7 bases and J by 6 bases, with 14 bases between the two germline ends. This CDR3 is 13 amino acids long. Germline loops: CDR1 SGHAT, CDR2 FQNNGV. This CDR3 is CASTSEGEDTQYF. CDR3 sequence (DNA): TGTGCCAGCACTTCCGAGGGGGAGGATACGCAGTATTTT.

This chain joins TRBV6-1 and TRBJ2-7, with 7 bases fitting TRBD1. Germline CDR1 reads MNHNS; CDR2 reads SASEGT. The V gene end was trimmed by 4 bases and the J gene end by 3 bases; junction bases not matched to a gene: 3. This CDR3 is built from 13 residues. CDR3 nucleotides: TGTGCCAGCAGTGTGACAGGGTTCTACGAGCAGTACTTC. Its translation: CASSVTGFYEQYF.

The J gene is TRBJ2-4, the V gene TRBV5-8; D unresolved. This CDR3 has 17 residues. Per germline, CDR1 SGHTS and CDR2 YDEGEE. Trimming removed 4 bases at V and 0 bases at J, with 17 bases between. CDR3 sequence reads: CASSQKQSYLAKNIQYF. CDR3 in DNA: TGTGCCAGCAGCCAAAAGCAATCTTACTTAGCCAAAAACATTCAGTACTTC.

V and J are TRBV27 and TRBJ1-1; D unclear. Trimming removed 10 bases at V and 0 bases at J, with 18 bases between. This CDR3 has 15 amino acids. Germline V CDR1 and CDR2: MNHEY, SMNVEV (reference sequence). CDR3 nucleotide sequence: TGTGCCACCGAGGGTTTAGAGGGCATGAACACTGAAGCTTTCTTT. Translating it yields CATEGLEGMNTEAFF.

This chain joins TRBV5-4 and TRBJ1-1, with D possibly being TRBD1 (5 bases). V lost 0 bases and J 1 base, leaving 16 bases between the germline ends. Germline V CDR1 and CDR2: SGHNT, YYREEE (reference sequence). The CDR3 is made up of 17 amino acids. CDR3 DNA: TGTGCCAGCAGCTTGGATGGGACGGGGGGACGGAACACTGAAGCTTTCTTT. It codes for CASSLDGTGGRNTEAFF.

The genes are TRBV4-1 and TRBJ2-7, with TRBD2 as a possible D gene (5 bases). V was clipped by 1 base and J by 1 base, with 14 bases between them. Germline V CDR1 and CDR2: MGHRA, YSYEKL. The CDR3 is 16 amino acids. The chain's CDR3 is CASSQGPGSESYEQYF. In DNA, the CDR3 is TGCGCCAGCAGCCAAGGCCCGGGGTCCGAGTCCTACGAGCAGTACTTC.

In its sample, this clone was seen once. The rearrangement uses TRBV10-3 and TRBJ1-1; D gene ambiguous. Germline V CDR1 and CDR2: ENHRY, SYGVKD. Trimming took 11 bases from V and 2 from J, leaving 15 bases between them. The CDR3 loop spans 13 amino acids. CDR3 nucleotide sequence: TGTGCCTCCTGCTTCAACCAAAACACTGAAGCTTTCTTT. Translation: CASCFNQNTEAFF.

J is TRBJ1-3 and V is TRBV4-2; TRBD1 agrees at 10 bases. Trimming at V came to 3 bases and at J to 1 base, leaving 3 bases not matched to a gene. The CDR3 totals 16 residues. The germline gives CDR1 LGHNA, CDR2 YNFKEQ. CDR3 sequence reads: CASSQGDRGSGNTIYF. CDR3 DNA: TGTGCCAGCAGCCAGGGGGACAGGGGTTCTGGAAACACCATATATTTT.

The gene calls are TRBV6-1 and TRBJ2-3; maybe TRBD1 (6 bases). The ends were cut back, 10 bases at V and 4 bases at J, with 15 bases in the middle. Per germline, CDR1 MNHNS and CDR2 SASEGT. CDR3 size: 13 residues. CDR3 sequence: CATASQGPDTQYF. The CDR3 coding sequence is TGTGCCACCGCTTCCCAGGGGCCAGATACGCAGTATTTT.

This chain joins TRBV7-9 and TRBJ1-2; the D gene is possibly TRBD1 (5 bases). V was clipped by 6 bases and J by 0 bases, with 11 bases between them. Germline CDR1 and CDR2: SEHNR and FQNEAQ (reference sequence). This CDR3 spans 14 amino acids. This CDR3 is CASSKTATNYGYTF. CDR3 sequence (DNA): TGTGCCAGCAGTAAGACAGCCACTAACTATGGCTACACCTTC.

The chain recombines TRBV9 with TRBJ2-5, with a possible D match to TRBD2 (6 bases). CDR1 SGDLS and CDR2 YYNGEE come from the germline V gene. The CDR3 extends over 14 amino acids. The ends were cut back, 6 bases at V and 5 bases at J, with 17 bases in the middle. The CDR3 is CASTPDLAWETQYF. CDR3 coding DNA: TGTGCCAGCACCCCAGACCTAGCGTGGGAGACCCAGTACTTC.

The chain couples TRBV7-9 to TRBJ1-2, with D possibly being TRBD1 (5 bases). Germline V gives CDR1 SEHNR, CDR2 FQNEAQ (reference sequence). The CDR3 loop spans 14 amino acids. Between the trimmed V and J ends, which lost 1 base and 10 bases, there was a span of 16 bases. CDR3 in amino acids: CASSLGGTDGTYTF. In DNA form, the CDR3 reads TGTGCCAGCAGCTTAGGGGGCACCGACGGGACCTACACCTTC.

This chain joins TRBV9 and TRBJ2-3, with 13 bases fitting TRBD2. After removal of 4 bases from V and 4 bases from J, the junction contained 3 bases not matched to a gene. The CDR3 length is 15 residues. The germline CDR1 and CDR2 sequences are SGDLS and YYNGEE. The CDR3: CASSTSGGVPDTQYF. CDR3 nucleotide sequence: TGTGCCAGCAGCACTAGCGGGGGGGTACCAGATACGCAGTATTTT.

This chain connects TRBV28 to TRBJ1-4; TRBD1 matches 9 bases. The CDR3 has 16 residues. Germline CDR1 reads MDHEN; CDR2 reads SYDVKM. V lost 0 bases to trimming and J lost 8 bases; unmatched junction nucleotides: 7. The CDR3 loop is CASSLWARTGEEKLFF. The CDR3 nucleotides read TGTGCCAGCAGTTTATGGGCGCGGACAGGGGAGGAAAAACTGTTTTTT.

The genes are TRBV27 and TRBJ1-1, with TRBD1 identical over 9 bases. With 6 bases clipped from V and 4 bases from J, the junction kept 6 bases outside the gene matches. The CDR3 spans 14 residues. The germline V gene encodes CDR1 MNHEY and CDR2 SMNVEV (reference sequence). The CDR3 loop is CASSLGQGGTEAFF. CDR3 DNA: TGTGCCAGCAGCCTGGGACAGGGAGGCACTGAAGCTTTCTTT.

J is TRBJ1-2 and V is TRBV5-1; a possible D gene is TRBD1 (6 bases). The germline gives CDR1 SGHRS, CDR2 YFSETQ. The CDR3 contains 15 residues. Trimming removed 0 bases from V and 5 bases from J, with 14 bases in between. CDR3 in amino acids: CASSLEAGAIYGYTF. The CDR3 region has the DNA TGCGCCAGCAGCTTGGAGGCAGGGGCCATATATGGCTACACCTTC. Together with reference TRBV5-1 and TRBJ1-2, the CDR3 gives the full variable domain: KAGVTQTPRYLIKTRGQQVTLSCSPISGHRSVSWYQQTPGQGLQFLFEYFSETQRNKGNFPGRFSGRQFSNSRSEMNVSTLELGDSALYLCASSLEAGAIYGYTFGSGTRLTVV.

This chain joins TRBV19 and TRBJ2-1; D remains ambiguous. Trimming left V 0 bases short and J 13 bases short, with 16 bases between. Germline CDR1 LNHDA, CDR2 SQIVND (reference sequence). This CDR3 region has 14 residues. The CDR3 DNA is TGTGCCAGTAGTATAGATTGGGCCAGCCGAAACCAGTTCTTC. Translating it yields CASSIDWASRNQFF.

The rearrangement links TRBV11-2 to TRBJ1-1, with D hard to call. This CDR3 spans 16 amino acids. CDR1 and CDR2 (germline): SGHAT, FQNNGV. V dropped 0 bases and J dropped 1 base, with 12 bases sitting between them. CDR3 region: CASSLEGGRQNTEAFF. The DNA for the CDR3 is TGTGCCAGCAGCTTAGAGGGTGGACGGCAGAACACTGAAGCTTTCTTT.